The rows below give T cell receptor beta chains drawn from one sample of a study of beta chain features in type 1 diabetes. TCRdb's table, derived via immunoSEQ multiplex PCR, lists solely in-frame clones and lacks some. Counted here are approximately 250,000 clones, 13% to 15% occurring once; the ten biggest clones make up approximately 0.024%. Sequencing was carried out using naive CD4+ T cells from blood. These receptors originate from a woman aged 40 to 50 in good health. Both conserved end residues are part of each CDR3. D genes are given only for firm matches. Not all rows give a size; the values are once, few, many and, for expanded clones, a class.

abundance	d_gene	j_gene	v_gene	CDR3nt	CDR3aa
-	TRBD1	TRBJ1-2	TRBV27	TGTGCCAGCAGTCCGTGGACAGGCACCTATGGCTACACCTTC	CASSPWTGTYGYTF
many	-	TRBJ1-1	TRBV4-2	TGTGCCAGCAGCCAGTTGAACATGAACACTGAAGCTTTCTTT	CASSQLNMNTEAFF
-	TRBD1	TRBJ1-4	TRBV12-5	TGTGCTAGTGGTTCCCCCCGGGACAGGGTTGAAAAACTGTTTTTT	CASGSPRDRVEKLFF
few	TRBD2	TRBJ2-2	TRBV9	TGTGCCAGCAGCCTCAGCGGGGGGGCCGCCACCGGGGAGCTGTTTTTT	CASSLSGGAATGELFF
few	-	TRBJ2-1	TRBV6-1	TGTGCCAGCACCGGGTATAATGAGCAGTTCTTC	CASTGYNEQFF
-	TRBD1	TRBJ2-2	TRBV10-3	TGTGCCATGATGCAGGGACAGGGGTCGACCGGGGAGCTGTTTTTT	CAMMQGQGSTGELFF
few	-	TRBJ2-7	TRBV10-3	TGTGCCACCGGGGACATGAGCTACGAGCAGTACTTC	CATGDMSYEQYF
few	-	TRBJ1-2	TRBV27	TGTGCCAGCAGTTTCAAGGAGGCCTATGGCTACACCTTC	CASSFKEAYGYTF
-	TRBD1	TRBJ1-2	TRBV15	TGTGCCACCAGCGGAAGGACAGGTGACTATGGCTACACCTTC	CATSGRTGDYGYTF
-	-	TRBJ2-1	TRBV12-2	TGTGCAAGTCGCTTAGCCTTCCTAGACTACAATGAGCAGTTCTTC	CASRLAFLDYNEQFF
-	-	TRBJ2-6	TRBV13	TGTGCCAGCAGCTCAGGGTGGAGCTCGGGGGCCAACGTCCTGACTTTC	CASSSGWSSGANVLTF
-	TRBD1	TRBJ2-5	TRBV14	TGTGCCAGCAGCCAAGGGGACAGGGTTGTCACCCAGTACTTC	CASSQGDRVVTQYF
-	-	TRBJ1-2	TRBV29-1	TGCAGCGTTTCGGGAGATGGCTACACCTTC	CSVSGDGYTF
few	TRBD1	TRBJ2-5	TRBV11-1	TGTGCCAGCAGCGCCGACAGGGGACAGACCCAGTACTTC	CASSADRGQTQYF
-	-	TRBJ2-1	TRBV10-3	TGTGGCGCGAAGGGGGTTGGCTACAATGAGCAGTTCTTC	CGAKGVGYNEQFF
-	TRBD1	TRBJ2-2	TRBV6-6	TGTGCCAGCAGCGAATACGGGACAGTCTTGACCGGGGAGCTGTTTTTT	CASSEYGTVLTGELFF
-	-	TRBJ1-4	TRBV11-2	TGTGCCAGCAGCCCTTGGACAGAAAATGAAAAACTGTTTTTT	CASSPWTENEKLFF
-	TRBD2	TRBJ2-7	TRBV25-1	TGTGCCAGCAGTGGGACAAGTGCGGGGGAGGGAGGGGAGCAGTACTTC	CASSGTSAGEGGEQYF
-	TRBD1	TRBJ1-1	TRBV10-3	TGTGCCATCAGTGACCGCGACAGGGTTGATGAAGCTTTCTTT	CAISDRDRVDEAFF
-	-	TRBJ2-3	TRBV29-1	TGCAGCGTTGCTGGGCGGGCCACAGATACGCAGTATTTT	CSVAGRATDTQYF
-	-	TRBJ1-2	TRBV7-9	TGTGCCAGCAGTCAGGAGGAGGGCTACACCTTC	CASSQEEGYTF
-	-	TRBJ2-7	TRBV7-2	TGTGCCAGCAGCTTAGAATTTCAGGGCCGAAAAGTTTCCTACGAGCAGTACTTC	CASSLEFQGRKVSYEQYF
few	TRBD2	TRBJ2-3	TRBV13	TGTGCCAGCAGCTTAGGAGGACTAGCGGTGCGCACAGATACGCAGTATTTT	CASSLGGLAVRTDTQYF
-	TRBD2	TRBJ2-3	TRBV4-3	TGCGCCAGCAGCCTGACCGGCGGGGGGGAATTTAGCACAGATACGCAGTATTTT	CASSLTGGGEFSTDTQYF
few	-	TRBJ2-7	TRBV19	TGTGCCAGTAGTTCGGGGTTATCCTACGAGCAGTACTTC	CASSSGLSYEQYF
once	TRBD2	TRBJ2-1	TRBV4-1	TGCGCCAGCAGTTTGGTGGGGCTAGCGGGGGCGAGCTCCTACAATGAGCAGTTCTTC	CASSLVGLAGASSYNEQFF
-	-	TRBJ2-1	TRBV27	TGTGCCAGCAGTTGGCTCGGGCTCACAGGGTACAATGAGCAGTTCTTC	CASSWLGLTGYNEQFF
-	TRBD2	TRBJ2-2	TRBV7-2	TGTGCCAGCAGCTTTGGCGGGGGGGACACCGGGGAGCTGTTTTTT	CASSFGGGDTGELFF
-	TRBD1	TRBJ1-2	TRBV27	TGTGCCAGCAGGCGGACGGCAGGGGGCGTTCGGTATGGCTACACCTTC	CASRRTAGGVRYGYTF
few	TRBD1	TRBJ1-1	TRBV5-6	TGTGCCAGCAGCTTGACGGGGACAGCCGATTTTGGAGCTTTCTTT	CASSLTGTADFGAFF
-	-	TRBJ1-2	TRBV2	TGTGCCAGCAGTGAAAATGGCGTGTTTGGGGGGGCTTGGGGCTACACCTTC	CASSENGVFGGAWGYTF
few	-	TRBJ2-7	TRBV4-3	TGCGCCAGCAGCCAAGATCATTACTTCTTATACGAGCAGTACTTC	CASSQDHYFLYEQYF
-	-	TRBJ2-7	TRBV10-3	TGTGCCATCAGCCGCACGACAGGCTCCTACGAGCAGTACTTC	CAISRTTGSYEQYF
-	-	TRBJ2-5	TRBV18	TGTGCCAGCTCAGCCTCGGAGGAAGAGACCCAGTACTTC	CASSASEEETQYF
few	TRBD1	TRBJ1-3	TRBV19	TGTGCCAGTAGTCGAAGCTGGGACAGCGGAAACACCATATATTTT	CASSRSWDSGNTIYF
few	-	TRBJ1-4	TRBV7-9	TGTGCCAGCAACTTTCGGGGGGAAAAACTGTTTTTT	CASNFRGEKLFF
-	TRBD1	TRBJ2-5	TRBV7-9	TGTGCCAGCAGCTTAGGACAGGGGCTAGAGACCCAGTACTTC	CASSLGQGLETQYF